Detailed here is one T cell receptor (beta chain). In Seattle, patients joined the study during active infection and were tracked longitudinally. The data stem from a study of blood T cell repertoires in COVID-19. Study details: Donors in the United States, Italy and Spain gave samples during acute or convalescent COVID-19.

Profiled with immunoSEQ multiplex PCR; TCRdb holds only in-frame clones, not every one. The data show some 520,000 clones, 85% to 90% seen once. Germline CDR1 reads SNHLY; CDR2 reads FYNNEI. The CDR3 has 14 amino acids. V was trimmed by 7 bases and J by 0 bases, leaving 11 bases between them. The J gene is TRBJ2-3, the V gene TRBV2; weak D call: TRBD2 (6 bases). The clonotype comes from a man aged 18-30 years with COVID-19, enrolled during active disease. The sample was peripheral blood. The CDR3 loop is CASTAGFSTDTQYF. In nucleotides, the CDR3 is TGTGCCAGCACAGCGGGCTTTAGCACAGATACGCAGTATTTT.